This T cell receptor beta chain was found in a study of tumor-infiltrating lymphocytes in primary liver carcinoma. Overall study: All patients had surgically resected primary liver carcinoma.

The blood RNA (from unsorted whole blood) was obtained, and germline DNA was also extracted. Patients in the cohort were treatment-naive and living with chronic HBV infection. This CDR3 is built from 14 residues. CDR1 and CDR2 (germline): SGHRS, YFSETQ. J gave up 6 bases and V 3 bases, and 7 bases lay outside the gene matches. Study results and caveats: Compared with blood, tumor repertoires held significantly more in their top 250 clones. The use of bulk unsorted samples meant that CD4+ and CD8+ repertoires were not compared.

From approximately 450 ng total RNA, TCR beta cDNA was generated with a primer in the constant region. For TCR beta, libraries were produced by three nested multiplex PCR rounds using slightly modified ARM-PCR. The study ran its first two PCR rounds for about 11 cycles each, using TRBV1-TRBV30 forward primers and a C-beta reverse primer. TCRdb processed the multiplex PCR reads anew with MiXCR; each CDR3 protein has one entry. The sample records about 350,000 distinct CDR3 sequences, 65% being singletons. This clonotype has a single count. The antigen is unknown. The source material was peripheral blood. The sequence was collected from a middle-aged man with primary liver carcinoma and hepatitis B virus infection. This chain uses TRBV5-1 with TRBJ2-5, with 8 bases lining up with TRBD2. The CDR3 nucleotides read TGCGCCAGCAGCTGGAGCGGGAGACCGAAGACCCAGTACTTC. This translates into CASSWSGRPKTQYF.